The sample holds a few counts of the clone carrying this TCR beta chain. Antigen unknown. This sample was included in a study of cytomegalovirus exposure and HLA in healthy donors. For the study at large: The same platform was used for the 100 to 150 validation repertoires as for the roughly 700 first-cohort repertoires, as reported in a later analysis. The study's findings and limits: In vitro testing confirmed a few CMV-associated chains as specific for CMV antigens. Investigators reported 164 TCR beta chains as tied to cytomegalovirus.

The germline V gene encodes CDR1 SGDLS and CDR2 YYNGEE. CDR3 length equals 13 residues. Trimming took off 3 bases at V and 8 bases at J, with 14 bases between the two ends. The data were produced by immunoSEQ multiplex PCR, yet TCRdb's version contains in-frame clones alone and is incomplete. The sample lists 200,000 to 250,000 clones, approximately 82% seen once, with around 5.4% in the top ten. The genes are TRBV9 and TRBJ1-2; the D gene is possibly TRBD1 (5 bases). The receptor was isolated from a young woman in good health and CMV-seronegative. Sequencing used PBMCs. DNA of the CDR3: TGTGCCAGCAGCGCAAATGGGGGGTTGGGCTACACCTTC. Its translation is CASSANGGLGYTF. Together with reference TRBV9 and TRBJ1-2, the CDR3 gives the full variable domain: DSGVTQTPKHLITATGQRVTLRCSPRSGDLSVYWYQQSLDQGLQFLIQYYNGEERAKGNILERFSAQQFPDLHSELNLSSLELGDSALYFCASSANGGLGYTFGSGTRLTVV.